These T cell receptor beta chains were read from a single sample in a study of blood T cells in healthy people across ages. TCRdb re-called the 5' RACE reads through MiXCR, storing one row per CDR3 protein. The sample contains some 900,000 distinct CDR3 sequences, about 48% of which appear only once. Sequencing input: blood. The receptors were sampled from a man aged 30 to 39 in good health. The CDR3 runs from the conserved cysteine through the conserved F or W. Fields, in order: D gene, V gene, clone size, J gene, CDR3 DNA, CDR3 protein. D genes are given only for firm matches. For some rows the clone size is stated as once, few or many, or as a class when expanded; others skip it.

D: TRBD1; V: TRBV27; size: -; J: TRBJ1-4; DNA: TGTGCCAGCAGTCCCCGCCCCGGGACAGACAATGAAAAACTGTTTTTT; CDR3: CASSPRPGTDNEKLFF
D: TRBD1; V: TRBV3-1; size: few; J: TRBJ1-2; DNA: TGTGCCAGCAGCCAAGAAACAGGGGTGCCCTATGGCTACACCTTC; CDR3: CASSQETGVPYGYTF
D: -; V: TRBV7-2; size: -; J: TRBJ1-1; DNA: TGTGCCAGCAGCCCGGTAGGAAGGACTGAAGCTTTCTTT; CDR3: CASSPVGRTEAFF
D: TRBD1; V: TRBV6-5; size: -; J: TRBJ2-4; DNA: TGTGCCAGCAGCCCTCGACAGGGCAATCGAAACATTCAGTACTTC; CDR3: CASSPRQGNRNIQYF
D: TRBD1; V: TRBV6-5; size: -; J: TRBJ2-1; DNA: TGTGCCAGCAGTTACTACCAGGTGGGACAGGGGTTTCGGAAGCAGTTCTTC; CDR3: CASSYYQVGQGFRKQFF
D: -; V: TRBV4-2; size: few; J: TRBJ2-7; DNA: TGTGCCAGCAGCCAAGATGACTCCTACGAGCAGTACTTC; CDR3: CASSQDDSYEQYF
D: -; V: TRBV3-1; size: -; J: TRBJ2-6; DNA: TGTGCCAGCAGCCAAGGGCAGATTGGGGCCAACGTCCTGACTTTC; CDR3: CASSQGQIGANVLTF
D: -; V: TRBV2; size: once; J: TRBJ2-7; DNA: TGTGCCAGCAGTGCAACTTCGGGCGAGCAGTACTTC; CDR3: CASSATSGEQYF
D: -; V: TRBV4-1; size: few; J: TRBJ1-2; DNA: TGCGCCAGCAGCCATGGGATGGCCTATGGCTACACCTTC; CDR3: CASSHGMAYGYTF
D: -; V: TRBV9; size: -; J: TRBJ2-2; DNA: TGTGCCAGCAGCGTAGGCGGTACGAACACCGGGGAGCTGTTTTTT; CDR3: CASSVGGTNTGELFF
D: -; V: TRBV2; size: -; J: TRBJ1-4; DNA: TGTGCCAGCAGTGAAGCCGGGACGGAGGGTGAAAAACTGTTTTTT; CDR3: CASSEAGTEGEKLFF
D: -; V: TRBV7-3; size: -; J: TRBJ2-1; DNA: TGTGCCAGCAGCTTCCACGAACAGGGCCCGGTGCACAATGAGCAGTTCTTC; CDR3: CASSFHEQGPVHNEQFF
D: -; V: TRBV20-1; size: -; J: TRBJ1-2; DNA: TGCAGTGCTAGAGATCTTATAAGGACAGAAGCTAACTATGGCTACACCTTC; CDR3: CSARDLIRTEANYGYTF
D: TRBD2; V: TRBV4-1; size: few; J: TRBJ2-7; DNA: TGCGCCAGCAGCCAAGAAGGACTAGCGGGCCTAGGGACCTACGAGCAGTACTTC; CDR3: CASSQEGLAGLGTYEQYF
D: TRBD1; V: TRBV10-3; size: -; J: TRBJ2-7; DNA: TGTGCCATCAGACCGGGACAGGGACGGGGAGAGCAGTACTTC; CDR3: CAIRPGQGRGEQYF
D: -; V: TRBV12-3/TRBV12-4; size: -; J: TRBJ2-3; DNA: TGTGCCAGCAGTTTGTCTATCCCGTCCCGAGGCCAACGAGCGAGCACAGATACGCAGTATTTT; CDR3: CASSLSIPSRGQRASTDTQYF
D: -; V: TRBV6-2/TRBV6-3; size: -; J: TRBJ2-7; DNA: TGTGCCAGCAGCGACACAGGCGACTACGAGCAGTACTTC; CDR3: CASSDTGDYEQYF
D: -; V: TRBV7-2; size: -; J: TRBJ1-5; DNA: TGTGCCAGCAGCGGGGGCCTTACGGGACAGCCCCAGCATTTT; CDR3: CASSGGLTGQPQHF
D: -; V: TRBV11-2; size: many; J: TRBJ2-5; DNA: TGTGCCAGCGCCTCAAACCATGCCCAGTACTTC; CDR3: CASASNHAQYF
D: -; V: TRBV5-1; size: -; J: TRBJ2-3; DNA: TGCGCCAGCAACTCGGGCGACTCGATCGCAGATACGCAGTATTTT; CDR3: CASNSGDSIADTQYF
D: TRBD2; V: TRBV30; size: -; J: TRBJ2-1; DNA: TGTGCCTGGGAGCGGGGTCCGATGAGCTCCTACAATGAGCAGTTCTTC; CDR3: CAWERGPMSSYNEQFF
D: -; V: TRBV6-2/TRBV6-3; size: -; J: TRBJ2-4; DNA: TGCGCCAGCAGTAGCGACAGGACTTTAGCCAAAAACATTCAGTACTTC; CDR3: CASSSDRTLAKNIQYF
D: TRBD1; V: TRBV29-1; size: few; J: TRBJ2-5; DNA: TGCAGCGTTAAAGGGATTCCGGGACAGATACAAGAGACCCAGTACTTC; CDR3: CSVKGIPGQIQETQYF
D: -; V: TRBV12-3/TRBV12-4; size: -; J: TRBJ2-2; DNA: TGTGCCAGCAGTTTCCGCAATGGTGGGGAGCTGTTTTTT; CDR3: CASSFRNGGELFF
D: -; V: TRBV9; size: few; J: TRBJ1-1; DNA: TGTGCCAGCAGCACAGGGTCAGAAACTGAAGCTTTCTTT; CDR3: CASSTGSETEAFF
D: -; V: TRBV12-3/TRBV12-4; size: few; J: TRBJ1-5; DNA: TGTGCCAGCAGTCCCCAAGGGAGGGGAAGCAATCAGCCCCAGCATTTT; CDR3: CASSPQGRGSNQPQHF
D: -; V: TRBV7-2; size: many; J: TRBJ2-3; DNA: TGTGCCAGCAGCTTCATGGGTGCCACAGATACGCAGTATTTT; CDR3: CASSFMGATDTQYF
D: TRBD2; V: TRBV7-2; size: -; J: TRBJ2-1; DNA: TGTGCCAGCAGCAGGGACTATAGCTCCTACAATGAGCAGTTCTTC; CDR3: CASSRDYSSYNEQFF
D: -; V: TRBV7-2; size: few; J: TRBJ2-7; DNA: TGTGCCAGCAGCTTAGGGGGCGGTAGAAGCTCCTACGAGCAGTACTTC; CDR3: CASSLGGGRSSYEQYF
D: -; V: TRBV6-2/TRBV6-3; size: -; J: TRBJ2-7; DNA: TGTGCCAGCAGTTATGCGTCCGGGTACGAGCAGTACTTC; CDR3: CASSYASGYEQYF
D: TRBD2; V: TRBV2; size: -; J: TRBJ2-7; DNA: TGTGTCAGCAGTGAAGCGGGGGGACAGTACTTC; CDR3: CVSSEAGGQYF
D: -; V: TRBV6-1; size: many; J: TRBJ2-6; DNA: TGTGCCAGCAGTGAAGGTACAGGCTCTGGGGCCAACGTCCTGACTTTC; CDR3: CASSEGTGSGANVLTF
D: -; V: TRBV30; size: few; J: TRBJ1-4; DNA: TGTGCCTGGGGACCTAACGGGGGACCCAATGAAAAACTGTTTTTT; CDR3: CAWGPNGGPNEKLFF
D: TRBD1; V: TRBV7-9; size: -; J: TRBJ2-7; DNA: TGTGCCAGCAGCGGAAGGACAGGGCTCTCTCACGAGCAGTACTTC; CDR3: CASSGRTGLSHEQYF
D: TRBD1; V: TRBV20-1; size: -; J: TRBJ2-6; DNA: TGCAGTGCCGGACAGGGAAGCATCTCTGGGGCCAACGTCCTGACTTTC; CDR3: CSAGQGSISGANVLTF
D: -; V: TRBV21-1; size: -; J: TRBJ2-3; DNA: TGTGCCAGCAGCAAAGAGACGCAAGCGGGGGATCGGTTCGCAGATACGCAGTATTTT; CDR3: CASSKETQAGDRFADTQYF
D: TRBD1; V: TRBV7-8; size: few; J: TRBJ1-6; DNA: TGTGCCAGCAGCTCGACAGGGAATAATTCACCCCTCCACTTT; CDR3: CASSSTGNNSPLHF
D: -; V: TRBV12-3/TRBV12-4; size: -; J: TRBJ1-2; DNA: TGTGCCAGCAGTTTGAACATTAACTATGGCTACACCTTC; CDR3: CASSLNINYGYTF
D: TRBD2; V: TRBV29-1; size: -; J: TRBJ2-5; DNA: TGCTGCGTCGCAGCCACTAGCGGGGGTAATGAGCAGTACTTC; CDR3: CCVAATSGGNEQYF
D: -; V: TRBV11-2; size: -; J: TRBJ2-7; DNA: TGTGCCAGCAGCCCGCCCAGGGAAACCGAGCAGTACTTC; CDR3: CASSPPRETEQYF
D: -; V: TRBV12-3/TRBV12-4; size: -; J: TRBJ2-7; DNA: TGTGCCAGCAGCTCTCCGGGAAGTCTCTACGAGCAGTACTTC; CDR3: CASSSPGSLYEQYF
D: -; V: TRBV6-5; size: few; J: TRBJ2-3; DNA: TGTGCCAGCACCCCTAAGCGTAGAAGCACAGATACGCAGTATTTT; CDR3: CASTPKRRSTDTQYF
D: -; V: TRBV11-1; size: -; J: TRBJ2-3; DNA: TGTGCCAGCAGCTTAGGTGTTGACCGAGCAGATACGCAGTATTTT; CDR3: CASSLGVDRADTQYF
D: TRBD2; V: TRBV28; size: -; J: TRBJ2-7; DNA: TGTGCCAGCAGCCTTCCTAGCGGGGCCACCCTGGGCGAGCAGTACTTC; CDR3: CASSLPSGATLGEQYF
D: -; V: TRBV6-1; size: few; J: TRBJ1-1; DNA: TGTGCCAGCAGTGAACATAGGGGCGCGATGAACACTGAAGCTTTCTTT; CDR3: CASSEHRGAMNTEAFF
D: -; V: TRBV7-2; size: -; J: TRBJ2-4; DNA: TGTGCCAGCAGCTTATTTCAGGGGAACATTCAGTACTTC; CDR3: CASSLFQGNIQYF